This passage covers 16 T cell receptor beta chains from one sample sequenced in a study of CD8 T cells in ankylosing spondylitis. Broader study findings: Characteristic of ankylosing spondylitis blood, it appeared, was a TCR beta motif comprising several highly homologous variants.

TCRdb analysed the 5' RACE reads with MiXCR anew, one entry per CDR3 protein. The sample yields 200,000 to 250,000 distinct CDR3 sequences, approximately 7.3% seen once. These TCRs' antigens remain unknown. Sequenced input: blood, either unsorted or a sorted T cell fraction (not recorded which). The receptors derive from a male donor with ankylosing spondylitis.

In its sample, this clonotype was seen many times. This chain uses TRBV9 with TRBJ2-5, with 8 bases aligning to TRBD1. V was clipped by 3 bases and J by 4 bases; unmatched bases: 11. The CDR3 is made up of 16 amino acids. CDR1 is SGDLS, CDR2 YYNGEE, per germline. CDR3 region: CASSESGGAGRETQYF. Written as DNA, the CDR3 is TGTGCCAGCAGCGAGTCAGGGGGCGCAGGCCGAGAGACCCAGTACTTC. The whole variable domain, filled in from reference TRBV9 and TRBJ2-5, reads DSGVTQTPKHLITATGQRVTLRCSPRSGDLSVYWYQQSLDQGLQFLIQYYNGEERAKGNILERFSAQQFPDLHSELNLSSLELGDSALYFCASSESGGAGRETQYFGPGTRLLVL.

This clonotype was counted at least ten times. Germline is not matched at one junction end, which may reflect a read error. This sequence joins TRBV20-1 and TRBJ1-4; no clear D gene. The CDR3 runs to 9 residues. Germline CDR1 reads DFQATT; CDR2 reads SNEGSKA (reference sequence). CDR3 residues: CSGAREVVF. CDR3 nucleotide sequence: TGCAGTGGCGCACGGGAAGTCGTTTTT.

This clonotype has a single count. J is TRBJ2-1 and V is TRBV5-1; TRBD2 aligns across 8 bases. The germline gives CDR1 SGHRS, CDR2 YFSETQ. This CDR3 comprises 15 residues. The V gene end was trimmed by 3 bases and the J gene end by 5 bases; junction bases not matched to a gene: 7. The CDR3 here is CASSYGGAIDNEQFF. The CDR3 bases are TGCGCCAGCAGCTACGGGGGGGCCATCGACAATGAGCAGTTCTTC.

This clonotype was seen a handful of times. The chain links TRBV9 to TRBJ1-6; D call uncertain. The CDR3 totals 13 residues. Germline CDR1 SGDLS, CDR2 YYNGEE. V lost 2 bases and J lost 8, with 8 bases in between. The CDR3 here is CASSVKGYSPLHF. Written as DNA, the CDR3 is TGTGCCAGCAGCGTCAAGGGTTATTCACCCCTCCACTTT. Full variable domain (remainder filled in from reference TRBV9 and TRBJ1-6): DSGVTQTPKHLITATGQRVTLRCSPRSGDLSVYWYQQSLDQGLQFLIQYYNGEERAKGNILERFSAQQFPDLHSELNLSSLELGDSALYFCASSVKGYSPLHFGNGTRLTVT.

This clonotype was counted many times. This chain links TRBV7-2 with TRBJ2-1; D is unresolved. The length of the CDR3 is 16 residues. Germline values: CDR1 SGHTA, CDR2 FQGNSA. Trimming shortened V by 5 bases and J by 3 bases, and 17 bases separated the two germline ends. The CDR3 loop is CASSLVGQGGYNEQFF. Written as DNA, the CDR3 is TGTGCCAGCAGCCTAGTAGGCCAAGGTGGCTACAATGAGCAGTTCTTC.

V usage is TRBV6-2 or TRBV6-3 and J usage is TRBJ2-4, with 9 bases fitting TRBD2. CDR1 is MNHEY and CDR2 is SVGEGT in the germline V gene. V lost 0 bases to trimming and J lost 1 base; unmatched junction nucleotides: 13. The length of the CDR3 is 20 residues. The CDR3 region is CASSYSAASGNGWAKNIQYF. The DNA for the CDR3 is TGTGCCAGCAGTTACTCCGCGGCTAGCGGGAATGGATGGGCCAAAAACATTCAGTACTTC.

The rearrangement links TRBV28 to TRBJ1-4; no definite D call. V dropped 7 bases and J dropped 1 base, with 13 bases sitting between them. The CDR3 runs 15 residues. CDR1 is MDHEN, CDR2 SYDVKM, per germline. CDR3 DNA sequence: TGTGCCAGCATTCTAACCGGGGAAACTAATGAAAAACTGTTTTTT. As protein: CASILTGETNEKLFF.

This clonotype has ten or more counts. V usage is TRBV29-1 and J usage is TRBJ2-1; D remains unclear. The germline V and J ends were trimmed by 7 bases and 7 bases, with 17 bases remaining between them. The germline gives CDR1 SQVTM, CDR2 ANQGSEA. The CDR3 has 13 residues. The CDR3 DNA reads TGCAGCGGATTACCGGGCCCGAGAAATGAGCAGTTCTTC. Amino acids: CSGLPGPRNEQFF.

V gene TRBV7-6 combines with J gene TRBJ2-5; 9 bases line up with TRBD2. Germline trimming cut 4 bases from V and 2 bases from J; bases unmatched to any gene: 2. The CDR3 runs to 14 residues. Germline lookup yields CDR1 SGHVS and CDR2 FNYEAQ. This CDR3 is CASSYLAGQETQYF. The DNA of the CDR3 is TGTGCCAGCAGCTACCTAGCGGGACAAGAGACCCAGTACTTC.

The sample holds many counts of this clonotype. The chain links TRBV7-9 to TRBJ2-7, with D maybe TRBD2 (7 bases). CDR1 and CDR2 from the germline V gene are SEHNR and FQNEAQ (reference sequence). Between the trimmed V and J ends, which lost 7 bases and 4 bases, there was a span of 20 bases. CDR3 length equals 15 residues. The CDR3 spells CASNGEGQRVYEQYF. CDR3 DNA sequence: TGTGCCAGCAACGGGGAGGGACAACGGGTTTACGAGCAGTACTTC.

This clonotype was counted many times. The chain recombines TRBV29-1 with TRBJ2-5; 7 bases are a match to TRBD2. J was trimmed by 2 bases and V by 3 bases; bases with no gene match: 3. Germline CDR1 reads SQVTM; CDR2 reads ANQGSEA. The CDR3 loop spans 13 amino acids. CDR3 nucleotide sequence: TGCAGCGTTGACGGGGGGAAACAAGAGACCCAGTACTTC. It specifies CSVDGGKQETQYF.

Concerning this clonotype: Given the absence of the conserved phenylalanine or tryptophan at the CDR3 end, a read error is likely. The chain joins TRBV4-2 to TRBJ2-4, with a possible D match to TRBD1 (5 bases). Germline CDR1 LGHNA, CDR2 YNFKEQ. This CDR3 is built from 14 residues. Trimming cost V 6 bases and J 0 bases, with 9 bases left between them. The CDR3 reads CASSQGKAKNIQYL. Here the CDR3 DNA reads TGTGCCAGCAGTCAGGGCAAAGCCAAAAACATTCAGTACTTG.

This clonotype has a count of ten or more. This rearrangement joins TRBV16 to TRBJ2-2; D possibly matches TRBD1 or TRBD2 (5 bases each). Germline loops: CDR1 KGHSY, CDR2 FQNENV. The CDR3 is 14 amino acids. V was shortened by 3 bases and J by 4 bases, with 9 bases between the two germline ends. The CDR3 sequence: CASSHFGGTGELFF. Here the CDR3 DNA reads TGTGCCAGCAGCCATTTTGGGGGCACCGGGGAGCTGTTTTTT.

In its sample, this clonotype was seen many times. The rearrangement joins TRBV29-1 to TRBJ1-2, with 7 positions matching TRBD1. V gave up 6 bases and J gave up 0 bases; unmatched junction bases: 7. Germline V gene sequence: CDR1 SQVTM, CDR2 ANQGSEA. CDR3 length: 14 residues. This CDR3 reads CSVGPGQTNYGYTF. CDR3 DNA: TGCAGCGTGGGACCGGGACAGACTAACTATGGCTACACCTTC. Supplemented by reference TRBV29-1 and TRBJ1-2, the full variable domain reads SAVISQKPSRDICQRGTSLTIQCQVDSQVTMMFWYRQQPGQSLTLIATANQGSEATYESGFVIDKFPISRPNLTFSTLTVSNMSPEDSSIYLCSVGPGQTNYGYTFGSGTRLTVV.

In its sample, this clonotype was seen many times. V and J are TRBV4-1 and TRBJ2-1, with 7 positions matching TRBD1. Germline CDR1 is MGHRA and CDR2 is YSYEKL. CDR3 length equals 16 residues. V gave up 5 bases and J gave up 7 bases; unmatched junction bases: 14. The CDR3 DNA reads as TGCGCCAGCAGCTACCTTGGCAGGGGGACCGTAAATGAGCAGTTCTTC. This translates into CASSYLGRGTVNEQFF.

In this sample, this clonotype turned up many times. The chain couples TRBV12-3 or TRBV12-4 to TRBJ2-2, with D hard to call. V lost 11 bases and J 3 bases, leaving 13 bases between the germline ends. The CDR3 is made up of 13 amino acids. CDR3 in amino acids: CAFRKGYTGELFF. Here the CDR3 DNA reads TGTGCCTTTAGAAAGGGCTACACCGGGGAGCTGTTTTTT.